This T cell receptor (beta chain) was profiled in a study of blood T cell repertoires in COVID-19. Whole-study context: From T cells, B-cell-depleted T cells, or PBMCs came the material, which was cDNA or gDNA.

The length of the CDR3 is 14 residues. The germline CDR1 and CDR2 sequences are MGHRA and YSYEKL. Trimming shortened V by 2 bases and J by 4 bases, and 11 bases separated the two germline ends. Authors' methods: Amplification with reference gene primers provided the estimates of nucleated cell counts. Sequencing was performed with immunoSEQ multiplex PCR; in TCRdb, only in-frame clones are kept and a portion is missing. V and J calls and clone size come straight from that table; D and trimming were deduced from the DNA. The sample includes 35,000 to 50,000 clones, over 75% seen only once; the top ten take less than 25%. There are a few counts of this clone.

Input material: peripheral blood. This chain connects TRBV4-1 to TRBJ1-2, with a possible D match to TRBD1 (5 bases). The origin of this receptor is a woman aged 55-70 years with acute or convalescent COVID-19. CDR3 sequence (DNA): TGCGCCAGCAGCCAAACAGGATCCTCCTATGGCTACACCTTC. Amino acids: CASSQTGSSYGYTF.